These T cell receptor beta chains were read from a single sample in a study of early stage breast cancer tumors. The protocol was immunoSEQ multiplex PCR, while the TCRdb copy is restricted to in-frame clones and leaves out a portion. The table has about 70,000 clones, 65% to 85% seen once. The sequencing sample was made of blood. These receptors were obtained from a person in their 40s with breast cancer. The conserved cysteine and the conserved F or W are not part of the CDR3 here.

v_gene,CDR3aa
TRBV7-3,ASSLDRREVSNEQF
TRBV18,ASSPEVPETQY
TRBV6-5,ASSKKQQNTEAF
TRBV6-6,ASSYLGQGTYT
TRBV19,ASSNTLNQPQH
TRBV2,ASSDSRVKKF
TRBV7-2,ASSVNGDQPQH
TRBV20-1,SASASGELF
TRBV11-2,ASSLVSEQF
TRBV28,ASSYKGPTEAF
TRBV15,ATSLRTASNQPQH
TRBV4-2,ASSQESRGTEAF